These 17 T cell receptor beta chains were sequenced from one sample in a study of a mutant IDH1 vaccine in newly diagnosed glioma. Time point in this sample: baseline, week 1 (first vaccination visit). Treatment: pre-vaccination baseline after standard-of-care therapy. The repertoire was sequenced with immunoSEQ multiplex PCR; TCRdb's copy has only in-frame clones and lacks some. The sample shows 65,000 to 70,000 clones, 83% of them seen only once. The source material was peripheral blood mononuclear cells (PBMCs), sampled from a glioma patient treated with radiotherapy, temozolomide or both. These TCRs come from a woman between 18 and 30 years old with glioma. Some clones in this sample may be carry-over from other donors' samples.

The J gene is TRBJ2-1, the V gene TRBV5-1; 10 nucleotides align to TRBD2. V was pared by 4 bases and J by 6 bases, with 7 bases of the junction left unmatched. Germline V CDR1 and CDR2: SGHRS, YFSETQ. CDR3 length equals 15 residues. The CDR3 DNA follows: TGCGCCAGCAGCCCGGGACTAGCGCCCTTCAATGAGCAGTTCTTC. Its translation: CASSPGLAPFNEQFF.

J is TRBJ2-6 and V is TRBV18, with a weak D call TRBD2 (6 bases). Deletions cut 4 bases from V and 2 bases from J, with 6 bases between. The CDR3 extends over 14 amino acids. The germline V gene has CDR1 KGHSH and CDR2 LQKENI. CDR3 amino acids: CASSREAGANVLTF. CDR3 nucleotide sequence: TGTGCCAGCTCACGGGAGGCTGGGGCCAACGTCCTGACTTTC.

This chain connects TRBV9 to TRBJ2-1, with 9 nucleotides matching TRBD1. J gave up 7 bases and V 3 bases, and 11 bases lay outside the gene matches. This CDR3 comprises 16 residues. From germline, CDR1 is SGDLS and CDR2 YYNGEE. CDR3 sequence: CASSARVGQGWNEQFF. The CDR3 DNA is TGTGCCAGCAGCGCCCGCGTAGGACAGGGGTGGAATGAGCAGTTCTTC.

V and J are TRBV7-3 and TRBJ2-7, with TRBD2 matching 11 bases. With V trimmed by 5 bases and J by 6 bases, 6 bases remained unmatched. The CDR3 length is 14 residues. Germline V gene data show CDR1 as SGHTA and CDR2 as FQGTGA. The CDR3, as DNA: TGTGCCAGCAGCGCAACTAGCGGGAGTAGCGAGCAGTACTTC. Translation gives CASSATSGSSEQYF.

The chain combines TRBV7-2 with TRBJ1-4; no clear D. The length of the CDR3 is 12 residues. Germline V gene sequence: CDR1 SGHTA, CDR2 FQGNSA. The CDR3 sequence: CASARANEKLFF. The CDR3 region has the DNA TGTGCTAGCGCGAGGGCTAATGAAAAACTGTTTTTT.

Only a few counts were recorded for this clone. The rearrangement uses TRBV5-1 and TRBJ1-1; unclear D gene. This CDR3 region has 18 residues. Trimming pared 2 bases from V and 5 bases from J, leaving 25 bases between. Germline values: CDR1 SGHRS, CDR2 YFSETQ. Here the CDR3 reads CASSLGKDRSPSGTEAFF. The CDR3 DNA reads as TGCGCCAGCAGCTTAGGGAAAGATAGGTCCCCGTCGGGAACTGAAGCTTTCTTT.

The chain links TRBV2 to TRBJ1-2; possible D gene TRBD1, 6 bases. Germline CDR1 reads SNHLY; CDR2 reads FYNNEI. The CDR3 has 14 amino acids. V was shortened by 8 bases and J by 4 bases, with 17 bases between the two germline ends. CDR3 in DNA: TGTGCCAGCCTAACCGGGACATATTCCTATGGCTACACCTTC. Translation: CASLTGTYSYGYTF.

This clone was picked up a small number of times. The CDR3 bases are TGTGCCAGCAGTTTTGGACGGTGGGATGACTATGGCTACACCTTC. Translated: CASSFGRWDDYGYTF. V is TRBV27 and J is TRBJ1-2, with D hard to call. This CDR3 is built from 15 residues. Trimming took 3 bases from V and 3 from J, leaving 14 bases between them. CDR1 is MNHEY and CDR2 is SMNVEV in the germline V gene (reference sequence).

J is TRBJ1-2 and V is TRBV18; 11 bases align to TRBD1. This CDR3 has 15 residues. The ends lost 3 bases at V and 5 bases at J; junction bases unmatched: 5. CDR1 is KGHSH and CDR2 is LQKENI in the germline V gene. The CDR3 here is CASSPRDRGEYGYTF. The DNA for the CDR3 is TGTGCCAGCTCACCCCGGGACAGGGGGGAATATGGCTACACCTTC.

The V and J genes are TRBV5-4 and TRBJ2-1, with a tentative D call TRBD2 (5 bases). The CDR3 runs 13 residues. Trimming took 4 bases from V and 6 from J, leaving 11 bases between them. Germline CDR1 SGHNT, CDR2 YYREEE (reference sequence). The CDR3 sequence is CASSRRGFNEQFF. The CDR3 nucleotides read TGTGCCAGCAGCCGGCGCGGGTTCAATGAGCAGTTCTTC.

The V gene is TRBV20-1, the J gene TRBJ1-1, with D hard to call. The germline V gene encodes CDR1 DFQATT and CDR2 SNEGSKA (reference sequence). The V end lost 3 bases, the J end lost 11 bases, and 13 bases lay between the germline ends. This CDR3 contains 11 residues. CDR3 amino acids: CSARPTSGAFF. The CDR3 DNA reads TGCAGTGCTAGGCCTACAAGTGGGGCTTTCTTT.

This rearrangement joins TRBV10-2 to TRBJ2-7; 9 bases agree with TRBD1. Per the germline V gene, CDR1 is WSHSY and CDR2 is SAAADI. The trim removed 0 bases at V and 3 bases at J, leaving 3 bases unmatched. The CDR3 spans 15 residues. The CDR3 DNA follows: TGCGCCAGCAGTGAGTCGCGGACAGGGGTCTACGAGCAGTACTTC. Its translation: CASSESRTGVYEQYF.

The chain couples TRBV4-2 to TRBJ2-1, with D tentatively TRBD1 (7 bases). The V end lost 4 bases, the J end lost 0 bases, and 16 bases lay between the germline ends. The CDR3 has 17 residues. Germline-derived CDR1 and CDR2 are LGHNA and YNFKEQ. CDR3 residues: CASSPWGQGGSYNEQFF. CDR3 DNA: TGTGCCAGCAGCCCCTGGGGTCAGGGGGGCTCCTACAATGAGCAGTTCTTC.

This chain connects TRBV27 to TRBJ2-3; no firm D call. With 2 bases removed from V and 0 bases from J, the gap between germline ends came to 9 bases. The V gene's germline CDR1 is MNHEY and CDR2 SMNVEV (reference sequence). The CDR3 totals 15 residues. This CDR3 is CASSLLSGSTDTQYF. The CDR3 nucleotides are TGTGCCAGCAGTTTACTGTCAGGTAGCACAGATACGCAGTATTTT.

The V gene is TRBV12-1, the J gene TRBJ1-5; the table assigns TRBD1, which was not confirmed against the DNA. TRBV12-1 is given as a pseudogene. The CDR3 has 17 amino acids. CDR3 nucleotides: TGTGCCAGCAGCCCGCAGGCAACAGGGAATAGCAATCAGCCCCAGCATTTT. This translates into CASSPQATGNSNQPQHF.

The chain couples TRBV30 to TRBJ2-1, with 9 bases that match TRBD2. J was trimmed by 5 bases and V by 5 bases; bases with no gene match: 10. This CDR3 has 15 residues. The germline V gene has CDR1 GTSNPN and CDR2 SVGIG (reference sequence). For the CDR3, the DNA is TGTGCCTGGTGTCAGCCTCTAGCGGGAAACAATGAGCAGTTCTTC. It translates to CAWCQPLAGNNEQFF.

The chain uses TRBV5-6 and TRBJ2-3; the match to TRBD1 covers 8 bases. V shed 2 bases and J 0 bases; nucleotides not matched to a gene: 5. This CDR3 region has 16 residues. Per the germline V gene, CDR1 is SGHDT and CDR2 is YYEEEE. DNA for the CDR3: TGTGCCAGCAGCTTCTTCCAGGGGGCTAGCACAGATACGCAGTATTTT. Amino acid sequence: CASSFFQGASTDTQYF.